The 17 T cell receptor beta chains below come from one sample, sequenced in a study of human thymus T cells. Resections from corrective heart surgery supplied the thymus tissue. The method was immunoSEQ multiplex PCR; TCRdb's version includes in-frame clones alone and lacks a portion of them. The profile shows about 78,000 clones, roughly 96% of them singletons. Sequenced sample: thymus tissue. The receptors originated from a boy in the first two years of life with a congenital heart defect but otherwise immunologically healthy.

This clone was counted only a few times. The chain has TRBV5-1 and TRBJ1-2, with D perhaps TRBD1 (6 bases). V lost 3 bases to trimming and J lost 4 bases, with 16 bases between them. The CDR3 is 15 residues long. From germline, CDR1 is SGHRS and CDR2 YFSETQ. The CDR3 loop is CASSWRRRGAYGYTF. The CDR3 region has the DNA TGCGCCAGCAGCTGGCGACGGAGGGGGGCCTATGGCTACACCTTC.

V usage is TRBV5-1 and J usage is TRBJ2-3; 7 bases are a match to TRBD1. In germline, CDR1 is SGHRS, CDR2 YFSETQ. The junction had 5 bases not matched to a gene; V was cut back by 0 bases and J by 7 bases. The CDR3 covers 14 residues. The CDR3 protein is CASSLVQGFHTQYF. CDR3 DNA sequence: TGCGCCAGCAGCTTGGTACAGGGGTTTCATACGCAGTATTTT. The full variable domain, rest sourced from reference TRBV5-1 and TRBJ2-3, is KAGVTQTPRYLIKTRGQQVTLSCSPISGHRSVSWYQQTPGQGLQFLFEYFSETQRNKGNFPGRFSGRQFSNSRSEMNVSTLELGDSALYLCASSLVQGFHTQYFGPGTRLTVL.

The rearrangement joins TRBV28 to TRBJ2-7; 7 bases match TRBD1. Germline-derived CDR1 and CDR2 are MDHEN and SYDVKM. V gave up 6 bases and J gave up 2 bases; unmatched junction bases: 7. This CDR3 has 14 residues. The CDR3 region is CASSLTGSTYEQYF. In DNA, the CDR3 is TGTGCCAGCAGCCTGACAGGGTCTACCTACGAGCAGTACTTC.

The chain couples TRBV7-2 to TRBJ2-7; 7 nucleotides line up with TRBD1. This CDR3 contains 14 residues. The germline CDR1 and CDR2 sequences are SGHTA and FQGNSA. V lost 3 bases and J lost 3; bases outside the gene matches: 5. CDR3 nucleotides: TGTGCCAGCAGCTTTAGACAGGGAATCTACGAGCAGTACTTC. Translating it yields CASSFRQGIYEQYF.

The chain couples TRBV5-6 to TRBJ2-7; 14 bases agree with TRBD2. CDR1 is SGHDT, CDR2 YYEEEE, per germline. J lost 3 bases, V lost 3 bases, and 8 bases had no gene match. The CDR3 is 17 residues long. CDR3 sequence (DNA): TGTGCCAGCAGCTCTCGACTAGCGGGAGGGCCTGTCTACGAGCAGTACTTC. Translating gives CASSSRLAGGPVYEQYF.

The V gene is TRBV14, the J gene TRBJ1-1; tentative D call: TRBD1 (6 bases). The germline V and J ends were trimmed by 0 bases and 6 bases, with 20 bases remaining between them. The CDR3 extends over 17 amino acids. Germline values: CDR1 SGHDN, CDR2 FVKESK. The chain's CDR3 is CASSQDRSSGDRPEAFF. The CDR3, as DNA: TGTGCCAGCAGCCAAGATCGATCGTCAGGGGATAGGCCTGAAGCTTTCTTT.

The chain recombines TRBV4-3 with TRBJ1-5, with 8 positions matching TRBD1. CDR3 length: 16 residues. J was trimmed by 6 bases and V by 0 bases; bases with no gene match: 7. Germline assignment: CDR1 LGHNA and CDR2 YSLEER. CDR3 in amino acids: CASSQDPDRVGQPQHF. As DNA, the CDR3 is TGCGCCAGCAGCCAAGATCCGGACAGGGTCGGTCAGCCCCAGCATTTT.

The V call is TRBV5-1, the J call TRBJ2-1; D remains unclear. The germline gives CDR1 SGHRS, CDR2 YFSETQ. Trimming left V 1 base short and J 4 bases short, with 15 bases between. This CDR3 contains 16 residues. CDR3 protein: CASSLITAYRYNEQFF. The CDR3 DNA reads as TGCGCCAGCAGCTTGATAACAGCCTACCGATACAATGAGCAGTTCTTC. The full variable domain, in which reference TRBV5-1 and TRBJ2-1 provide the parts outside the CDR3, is KAGVTQTPRYLIKTRGQQVTLSCSPISGHRSVSWYQQTPGQGLQFLFEYFSETQRNKGNFPGRFSGRQFSNSRSEMNVSTLELGDSALYLCASSLITAYRYNEQFFGPGTRLTVL.

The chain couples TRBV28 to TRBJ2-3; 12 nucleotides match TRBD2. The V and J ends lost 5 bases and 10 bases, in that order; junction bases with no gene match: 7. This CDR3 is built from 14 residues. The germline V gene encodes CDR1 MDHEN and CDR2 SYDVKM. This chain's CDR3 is CASSTLAGGGAQYF. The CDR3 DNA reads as TGTGCCAGCAGTACGCTAGCGGGAGGGGGTGCGCAGTATTTT.

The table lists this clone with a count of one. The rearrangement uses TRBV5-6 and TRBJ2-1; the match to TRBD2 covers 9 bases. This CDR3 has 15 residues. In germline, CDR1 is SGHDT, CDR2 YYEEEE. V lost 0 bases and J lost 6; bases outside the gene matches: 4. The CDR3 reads CASSLGASGVNEQFF. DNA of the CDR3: TGTGCCAGCAGCTTGGGGGCTAGCGGGGTCAATGAGCAGTTCTTC.

The CDR3 region has the DNA TGTGCCAGCAGCCCTCCTCATCCCGGGACAAACTATGGCTACACCTTC. Translated: CASSPPHPGTNYGYTF. The chain employs TRBV9 and TRBJ1-2, with D possibly being TRBD1 (6 bases). V was trimmed by 4 bases and J by 2 bases, leaving 18 bases between them. Germline V lookup: CDR1 SGDLS, CDR2 YYNGEE. CDR3 length: 16 amino acids.

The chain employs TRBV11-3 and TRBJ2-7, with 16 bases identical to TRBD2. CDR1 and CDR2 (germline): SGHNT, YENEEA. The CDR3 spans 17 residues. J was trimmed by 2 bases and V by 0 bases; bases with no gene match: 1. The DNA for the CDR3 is TGTGCCAGCAGCTTAGATGGGACTAGCGGGGGGGCCTACGAGCAGTACTTC. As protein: CASSLDGTSGGAYEQYF.

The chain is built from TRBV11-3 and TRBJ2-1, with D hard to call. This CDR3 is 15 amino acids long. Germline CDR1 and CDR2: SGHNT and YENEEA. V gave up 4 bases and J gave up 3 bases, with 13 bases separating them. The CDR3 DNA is TGTGCCAGCAGCTACCGAGTCAGCGTCTACAATGAGCAGTTCTTC. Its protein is CASSYRVSVYNEQFF.

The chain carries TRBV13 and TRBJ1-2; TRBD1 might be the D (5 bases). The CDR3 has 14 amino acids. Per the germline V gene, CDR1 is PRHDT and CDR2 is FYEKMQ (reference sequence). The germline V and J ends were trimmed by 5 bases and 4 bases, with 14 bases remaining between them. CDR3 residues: CASSLRQPVYGYTF. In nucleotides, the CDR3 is TGTGCCAGCAGCCTTAGACAGCCAGTCTATGGCTACACCTTC.

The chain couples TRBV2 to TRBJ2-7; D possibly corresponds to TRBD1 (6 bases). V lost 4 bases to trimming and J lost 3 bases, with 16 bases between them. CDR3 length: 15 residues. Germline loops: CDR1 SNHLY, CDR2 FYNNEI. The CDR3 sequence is CASSAQTGNSYEQYF. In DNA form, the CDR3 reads TGTGCCAGCAGTGCCCAAACAGGGAACAGCTACGAGCAGTACTTC.

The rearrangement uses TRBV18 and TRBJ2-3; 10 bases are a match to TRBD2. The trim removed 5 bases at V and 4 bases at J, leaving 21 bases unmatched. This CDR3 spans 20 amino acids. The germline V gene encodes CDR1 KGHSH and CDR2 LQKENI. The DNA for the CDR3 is TGTGCCAGCTCAACCACCATATCAGCGGGAGGGCCTCAATCCGCAGATACGCAGTATTTT. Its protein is CASSTTISAGGPQSADTQYF.

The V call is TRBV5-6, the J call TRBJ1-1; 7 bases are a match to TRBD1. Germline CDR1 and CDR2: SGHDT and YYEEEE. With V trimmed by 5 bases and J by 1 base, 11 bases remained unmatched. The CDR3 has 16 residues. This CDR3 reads CASRDRQGLGNTEAFF. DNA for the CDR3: TGTGCCAGCAGGGACCGACAGGGCTTAGGGAACACTGAAGCTTTCTTT.